What follows is one TCR beta chain and its context. This receptor's antigen is unknown. The record has no base qualities; no much larger clone is one base away. The data derive from a study of shared clonotypes between healthy human individuals (dated by TCRdb to 2020 to 2021). With respect to the entire study: The cohort included three men and a couple of women between 18 and 49 years of age. Per donor, leukapheresis produced somewhere between about 0.94 and 10 billion PBMCs. Per donor, three plates each were used for CD4 naive and CD4 memory, two for CD8 naive, and one for CD8 memory. Libraries were prepared and TCR repertoires were sequenced by different laboratories using diverse techniques, in order to increase sequencing depth and limit assay-specific biases. To estimate repertoire size and how much clonotype sharing occurs between individuals, the study deeply sequenced the blood TCR repertoires of five healthy adults.

Trimming removed 8 bases from V and 0 bases from J; the gene matches leave 13 bases unexplained. There are 18 amino acids in the CDR3, from cysteine to phenylalanine inclusive. The read is trimmed to its CDR3 DNA, 54 bases read in frame from base 1. For CDR1 and CDR2, the germline V gene lists MRHNA and SNTAGT. General conclusions and limits of the study: Larger estimated clonotype richness was generally found for naive subsets than for memory subsets. Sampling was restricted to blood, and TCR repertoires in tissues likely differ from the TCR repertoires found in blood. The small number of donors limited the genetic and exposure-history diversity represented. Pairwise subsampling indicated that sequencing depth was expected to affect the degree of clonotype sharing among donors. Compared with non-shared clonotypes, the clonotypes found in all four sorted-subset donors had higher generation probabilities. Roughly 5% of naive CD4, 3.5% of naive CD8, approximately 2% of memory CD4, and about 0.4% of memory CD8 clonotypes were shared across a few donors. Incomplete sequencing was indicated by rarefaction of sorted-subset datasets, despite the large sequencing depth.

CD8 naive samples consisted of CD45RO-negative cells that were positively selected for CCR7, yielding a CD45RA+CCR7+ population without TemRA cells. Donors were healthy HIV-negative adults with no recently reported acute infections or vaccinations. Every donor was a Caucasian adult residing in Nashville, Tennessee, USA. Blood was obtained by leukapheresis, after which PBMCs were separated by Ficoll-Histopaque density gradient centrifugation and cryopreserved in liquid nitrogen vapor phase. Analytical flow cytometry was used to check the purity and quantity of every magnetically sorted T cell population. Each sorted fraction had its genomic DNA isolated and then quantified by UV absorbance on a Nanodrop 2000c. TCR CDR3 regions were amplified from genomic DNA by multiplex PCR using the deep immunoSEQ assay. Genomic DNA extracted from each cell subset was distributed evenly over all wells of several immunoSEQ 96-well plates, and each plate served as one replicate. For sorted subsets, each replicate PCR was loaded with 200 ng genomic DNA, equivalent to 25,000 to 30,000 T cell genomes. Purified libraries were measured with a Qubit 3.0 fluorometer, size-checked on a Bioanalyzer 2100, and measured again with the KAPA Library Quantification kit. Every immunoSEQ 96-well plate was sequenced on a separate single-read 150-cycle Illumina NextSeq 550 flow cell. As for how the authors treated the data: Because only junctional sequences without quality scores were contained in the immunoSEQ output, filtering matching that applied to full-length reads could not be performed. To assign V/J genes and CDR3, sequences were annotated against IMGT germline references using PyIR, a Python wrapper for IgBLAST v1.9. Reads were removed for weak V/J assignments (E-value above 1e-6), missing CDR3, stop codons, out-of-frame junctions, or ambiguous translated residues. V3J clonotypes were defined as sequences sharing the same inferred V gene, J gene, and CDR3 amino acid sequence. To compute the percentage overlap between repertoires, the number of shared unique clonotypes was divided by the size of the smaller repertoire. RTK rarefaction, the Chao1 estimator, and Recon v2.1 estimates of unobserved clonotypes were used to assess repertoire richness. Generation probabilities were computed with OLGA for all TCRbeta clonotypes obtained by the gDNA method from several donors. The table was pulled from immuneACCESS by TCRdb, which kept in-frame rearrangements only. Such tables lose some clones; where checked, under half of the loss comes from unresolved V genes, and the rest has no known cause. That table supplies the V and J calls and clone size; D and trimming were determined from the DNA. The sample includes under 1 million clones, with 96% observed a single time. The ten largest clones capture less than 0.25% of the sample.

Sequencing used naive CD8+ T cells sorted from blood. The sample's cell subset or site label, decoded: CD45RA+CCR7+. The TCR comes from a man aged 25 to 45 in good health. The V gene is TRBV6-4 and the J gene is TRBJ2-1; TRBD2 matches 10 bases in the middle. The CDR3 is CASSRGSGRISSYNEQFF. The DNA is TGTGCCAGCTCACGCGGTAGCGGGAGGATCAGCTCCTACAATGAGCAGTTCTTC.